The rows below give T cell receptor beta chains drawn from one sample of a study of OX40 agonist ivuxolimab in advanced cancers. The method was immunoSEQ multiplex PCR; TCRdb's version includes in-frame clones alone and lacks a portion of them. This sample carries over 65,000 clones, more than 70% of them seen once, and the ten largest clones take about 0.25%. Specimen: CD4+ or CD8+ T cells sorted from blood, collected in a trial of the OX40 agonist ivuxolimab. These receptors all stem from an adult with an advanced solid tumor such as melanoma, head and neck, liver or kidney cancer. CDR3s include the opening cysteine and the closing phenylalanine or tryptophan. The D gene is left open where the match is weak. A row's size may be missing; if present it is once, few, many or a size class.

DNA: TGTGCCAGCAGTTTATTAAGCGAGCAGTACTTC; CDR3: CASSLLSEQYF; J: TRBJ2-7; length: 11; D: -; size: -; V: TRBV28
DNA: TGCGCCAGCAGCGCGAGCGGGCGCGGTGAAGCTTTCTTT; CDR3: CASSASGRGEAFF; J: TRBJ1-1; length: 13; D: -; size: -; V: TRBV5-1
DNA: TGTGCCAGCAGGGTCATAGGGCGGGAGCAGTTCTTC; CDR3: CASRVIGREQFF; J: TRBJ2-1; length: 12; D: -; size: -; V: TRBV6-1
DNA: TGCGCCAGCAGCCAAGAGGGACAGGCCTTCGCTTTCTTT; CDR3: CASSQEGQAFAFF; J: TRBJ1-1; length: 13; D: TRBD1; size: -; V: TRBV4-1
DNA: TGTGCCAGCAGCCTAGCGGGGGGTCGGCAAGAGACCCAGTACTTC; CDR3: CASSLAGGRQETQYF; J: TRBJ2-5; length: 15; D: TRBD2; size: -; V: TRBV7-9
DNA: TGCGCCAGCAGCTCAGACACGGGCCCCTACAATGAGCAGTTCTTC; CDR3: CASSSDTGPYNEQFF; J: TRBJ2-1; length: 15; D: -; size: -; V: TRBV5-1
DNA: TGTGCCACCAGCAGAATACAGGGCACCTACAATGAGCAGTTCTTC; CDR3: CATSRIQGTYNEQFF; J: TRBJ2-1; length: 15; D: -; size: -; V: TRBV15
DNA: TGTGCCAGCAGCTCTCAACGCGGGACTAGCGGGAGAAGCGAGCAGTACTTC; CDR3: CASSSQRGTSGRSEQYF; J: TRBJ2-7; length: 17; D: TRBD2; size: -; V: TRBV5-4
DNA: TGTGCCAGCTCACCAATGGAGGGGACTGCGGGGTACGAGCAGTACTTC; CDR3: CASSPMEGTAGYEQYF; J: TRBJ2-7; length: 16; D: -; size: once; V: TRBV18
DNA: TGTGCTAGTGGTTCGACCGGGACGCCCCAGCATTTT; CDR3: CASGSTGTPQHF; J: TRBJ1-5; length: 12; D: -; size: -; V: TRBV12-5
DNA: TGCGCCAGCAGAGATACTAGCGGGAGTGTGGTCAAAAACATTCAGTACTTC; CDR3: CASRDTSGSVVKNIQYF; J: TRBJ2-4; length: 17; D: TRBD2; size: -; V: TRBV5-1
DNA: TGCGCCAGCAGCAGGACTAGCGGGAGGTCCTCAGGAGAGACCCAGTACTTC; CDR3: CASSRTSGRSSGETQYF; J: TRBJ2-5; length: 17; D: TRBD2; size: -; V: TRBV5-1
DNA: TGTGCCAGCAGTTATTCCGGGACTAGCGGACCCTACGAGCAGTACTTC; CDR3: CASSYSGTSGPYEQYF; J: TRBJ2-7; length: 16; D: TRBD2; size: -; V: TRBV6-5
DNA: TGCGCCAGCAGCCAAGGAGTGGGGGTTAGGGGCTCTAGTGGCTACACCTTC; CDR3: CASSQGVGVRGSSGYTF; J: TRBJ1-2; length: 17; D: -; size: -; V: TRBV4-1
DNA: TGTGCCAGCAGCGACCGTAGCACAGATACGCAGTATTTT; CDR3: CASSDRSTDTQYF; J: TRBJ2-3; length: 13; D: -; size: -; V: TRBV7-6
DNA: TGTGCCAGTCGGGGACAGAGGGCCTACGAGCAGTACTTC; CDR3: CASRGQRAYEQYF; J: TRBJ2-7; length: 13; D: TRBD1; size: -; V: TRBV28
DNA: TGCGCCAGCAGCCGGAGGGCAGCGGGAGGGCCAAGCACCGGGGAGCTGTTTTTT; CDR3: CASSRRAAGGPSTGELFF; J: TRBJ2-2; length: 18; D: TRBD2; size: -; V: TRBV5-1
DNA: TGTGCCACCAGCAGAATTGCGCGGGCTAACACTGAAGCTTTCTTT; CDR3: CATSRIARANTEAFF; J: TRBJ1-1; length: 15; D: -; size: -; V: TRBV15
DNA: TGTGCCAGCAGCTCCGGACAGCTTAATGAAAAACTGTTTTTT; CDR3: CASSSGQLNEKLFF; J: TRBJ1-4; length: 14; D: -; size: -; V: TRBV5-5
DNA: TGTGCCAGCAGCTTTCAGGGGAGCTCCTACGAGCAGTACTTC; CDR3: CASSFQGSSYEQYF; J: TRBJ2-7; length: 14; D: -; size: -; V: TRBV6-1
DNA: TGTGCTAGTGGTTTGCAACAACTAACCCAGTACTTC; CDR3: CASGLQQLTQYF; J: TRBJ2-5; length: 12; D: -; size: once; V: TRBV12-5
DNA: TGTGCCAGCAGCTCACAGGGGACTGGAAACACCATATATTTT; CDR3: CASSSQGTGNTIYF; J: TRBJ1-3; length: 14; D: TRBD1; size: -; V: TRBV11-2
DNA: TGTGCCAGTAGTATTGCTGTATACAATGAGCAGTTCTTC; CDR3: CASSIAVYNEQFF; J: TRBJ2-1; length: 13; D: -; size: -; V: TRBV19
DNA: TGCGCCAGCAGCTGGATGTCGGGCACCGGGGAGCTGTTTTTT; CDR3: CASSWMSGTGELFF; J: TRBJ2-2; length: 14; D: -; size: -; V: TRBV5-1
DNA: TGTGCCAGCAGCGTATTAGGGCAGGGGTGGAATGAGCAGTTCTTC; CDR3: CASSVLGQGWNEQFF; J: TRBJ2-1; length: 15; D: -; size: -; V: TRBV9
DNA: TGTGCCAGCAGGTTAGGGACAGCCTTAGGGGGTCAGCCCCAGCATTTT; CDR3: CASRLGTALGGQPQHF; J: TRBJ1-5; length: 16; D: TRBD1; size: -; V: TRBV28
DNA: TGTGCCCCTCGGGGGTGGGCTTCCGAGCAGTACTTC; CDR3: CAPRGWASEQYF; J: TRBJ2-7; length: 12; D: -; size: -; V: TRBV11-3
DNA: TGCAGTGCTAGAGATCTCTCCCAACAGTACTTC; CDR3: CSARDLSQQYF; J: TRBJ2-5; length: 11; D: -; size: -; V: TRBV20-1
DNA: TGTGCCATCAGTGAGCCTCGGGGGAAATCTTCCACAGATACGCAGTATTTT; CDR3: CAISEPRGKSSTDTQYF; J: TRBJ2-3; length: 17; D: -; size: -; V: TRBV10-3
DNA: TGTGCCAGCAGTTTGGGTCTAAGGACCCAGTACTTC; CDR3: CASSLGLRTQYF; J: TRBJ2-5; length: 12; D: -; size: -; V: TRBV28
DNA: TGTGCCAGCACCAAGACAGGGGGCAATCAGCCCCAGCATTTT; CDR3: CASTKTGGNQPQHF; J: TRBJ1-5; length: 14; D: TRBD1; size: -; V: TRBV6-6
DNA: TGTGCCACCAGGCGGGACATTCTCTCCTACGAGCAGTACTTC; CDR3: CATRRDILSYEQYF; J: TRBJ2-7; length: 14; D: -; size: -; V: TRBV15
DNA: TGCAGCGTTGAAATATGGGGGCGCTCCTACGAGCAGTACTTC; CDR3: CSVEIWGRSYEQYF; J: TRBJ2-7; length: 14; D: -; size: -; V: TRBV29-1
DNA: TGTGCCAGCAGCCTATTGACTAGCGGCTCCTACGAGCAGTACTTC; CDR3: CASSLLTSGSYEQYF; J: TRBJ2-7; length: 15; D: TRBD2; size: -; V: TRBV6-5
DNA: TGTGCCAGCAGCTCCACCTTTCTAGCGGGAGGTTTGGGAGAGACCCAGTACTTC; CDR3: CASSSTFLAGGLGETQYF; J: TRBJ2-5; length: 18; D: TRBD2; size: once; V: TRBV7-9
DNA: TGTGCCAGCAGCAAACCCGACAGGGTACTTGACGAGCAGTACTTC; CDR3: CASSKPDRVLDEQYF; J: TRBJ2-7; length: 15; D: -; size: -; V: TRBV21-1
DNA: TGTGCCAGCAGCCAAGAACTAGCGGGCCTCCAAGAGACCCAGTACTTC; CDR3: CASSQELAGLQETQYF; J: TRBJ2-5; length: 16; D: TRBD2; size: few; V: TRBV4-2
DNA: TGTGCCAGCTCACCTCAGAGTAGCAGCACAGATACGCAGTATTTT; CDR3: CASSPQSSSTDTQYF; J: TRBJ2-3; length: 15; D: -; size: -; V: TRBV18
DNA: TGTGCCAGCAGCTTAGTGGGGGCGAAATACGAGCAGTACTTC; CDR3: CASSLVGAKYEQYF; J: TRBJ2-7; length: 14; D: -; size: -; V: TRBV11-2
DNA: TGTGCCAGCAGTTACCCAGGGCGGGAGACCCAGTACTTC; CDR3: CASSYPGRETQYF; J: TRBJ2-5; length: 13; D: -; size: -; V: TRBV6-6
DNA: TGTGCCAGTACTAGCGGGACTAAAGATACGCAGTATTTT; CDR3: CASTSGTKDTQYF; J: TRBJ2-3; length: 13; D: TRBD2; size: -; V: TRBV19
DNA: TGTGCCAGCAGCTTAGGACAGTACAATGAGCAGTTCTTC; CDR3: CASSLGQYNEQFF; J: TRBJ2-1; length: 13; D: -; size: -; V: TRBV7-2
DNA: TGTGCCAGCAGCTTAGGCCAGGGGGTCTACGAGCAGTACTTC; CDR3: CASSLGQGVYEQYF; J: TRBJ2-7; length: 14; D: TRBD1; size: -; V: TRBV11-1
DNA: TGCGCCAGCAGTGATTCGAAGAGAGGGCCAGATACGCAGTATTTT; CDR3: CASSDSKRGPDTQYF; J: TRBJ2-3; length: 15; D: -; size: once; V: TRBV10-2
DNA: TGCAGCGTTGAAGGGCGGGGCAGGGTATATAACTATGGCTACACCTTC; CDR3: CSVEGRGRVYNYGYTF; J: TRBJ1-2; length: 16; D: -; size: -; V: TRBV29-1
DNA: TGTGCCAGCAGCTTACAGGGTAAAGAGACCCAGTACTTC; CDR3: CASSLQGKETQYF; J: TRBJ2-5; length: 13; D: -; size: -; V: TRBV7-7
DNA: TGTGCCAGCAGCTCAACGAATTTAGCGAACACCGGGGAGCTGTTTTTT; CDR3: CASSSTNLANTGELFF; J: TRBJ2-2; length: 16; D: -; size: -; V: TRBV5-5
DNA: TGTGCCAGCAGCCCCGGGATAGCGGGGGGCAATGAGCAGTTCTTC; CDR3: CASSPGIAGGNEQFF; J: TRBJ2-1; length: 15; D: TRBD2; size: -; V: TRBV7-3
DNA: TGTGCCAGCAGCTCTACCTTGAGGGGGTTTTACACTGAAGCTTTCTTT; CDR3: CASSSTLRGFYTEAFF; J: TRBJ1-1; length: 16; D: -; size: -; V: TRBV7-9
DNA: TGTGCCAGCATGCCCTCGATTGGTGGAAACACCATATATTTT; CDR3: CASMPSIGGNTIYF; J: TRBJ1-3; length: 14; D: -; size: -; V: TRBV6-5
DNA: TGTGCCAGCAGCTTACAGGGATCTGGGGCCAACGTCCTGACTTTC; CDR3: CASSLQGSGANVLTF; J: TRBJ2-6; length: 15; D: -; size: -; V: TRBV5-6
DNA: TGTGCCAGCAGCTTAGAAGGCAGGTCACCCCTCCACTTT; CDR3: CASSLEGRSPLHF; J: TRBJ1-6; length: 13; D: -; size: -; V: TRBV11-2